Below, 18 T cell receptor beta chains from the same sample are listed, as sequenced in a study of breast tumors, draining lymph nodes, adjacent tissues. TCRdb re-analysed the multiplex PCR reads in MiXCR, keeping a single row per CDR3 protein. The table includes about 200,000 distinct CDR3 sequences, 25% to 40% detected once. Breast cancer patients provided tissue from their axillary draining lymph nodes. Material: axillary lymph node tissue. All receptors derive from a female donor with breast cancer. Some clones in this sample may be carry-over from other donors' samples.

In this sample, this clonotype turned up many times. The V call is TRBV3-1, the J call TRBJ2-3; 9 bases align to TRBD1. V trimming: 4 bases; J trimming: 3 bases; junction bases outside the gene matches: 8. The CDR3 consists of 16 residues. Germline-derived CDR1 and CDR2 are LGHDT and YNNKEL (reference sequence). The CDR3 bases are TGTGCCAGCAGCCCCTACCCGGGACAGGGAACAGATACGCAGTATTTT. Protein sequence: CASSPYPGQGTDTQYF.

V is TRBV9 and J is TRBJ1-5; no firm D call. V was clipped by 4 bases and J by 11 bases, with 19 bases between them. The CDR3 contains 14 residues. Germline loops: CDR1 SGDLS, CDR2 YYNGEE. CDR3 DNA: TGTGCCAGCAGCCAAGCGGGAGCCCCAGAGACCCAGCATTTT. Its protein product is CASSQAGAPETQHF.

In this sample, this clonotype turned up many times. The chain links TRBV7-9 to TRBJ2-1; the match to TRBD2 covers 14 bases. Losses at the gene ends were 2 bases for V and 1 base for J; bases not matched to a gene: 7. Germline loops: CDR1 SEHNR, CDR2 FQNEAQ (reference sequence). This CDR3 contains 19 residues. The CDR3 DNA is TGTGCCAGCAGCTTACGTGGACTAGCGGGAGGTCCGTCCTACAATGAGCAGTTCTTC. Its translation: CASSLRGLAGGPSYNEQFF.

This clonotype has at least ten counts. The chain is built from TRBV9 and TRBJ2-2; D not certain. V was pared by 3 bases and J by 7 bases, with 10 bases between. Germline V CDR1 and CDR2: SGDLS, YYNGEE. The CDR3 extends over 13 amino acids. The CDR3: CASSADIFGELFF. Written as DNA, the CDR3 is TGTGCCAGCAGCGCGGATATTTTCGGGGAGCTGTTTTTT. Looking up the rest from reference TRBV9 and TRBJ2-2 gives the full variable domain: DSGVTQTPKHLITATGQRVTLRCSPRSGDLSVYWYQQSLDQGLQFLIQYYNGEERAKGNILERFSAQQFPDLHSELNLSSLELGDSALYFCASSADIFGELFFGEGSRLTVL.

This clonotype was detected a few times. This sequence may be a read error, since a much larger clone differs from it by one base. The chain joins TRBV20-1 to TRBJ2-7; D unresolved. The CDR3 covers 13 residues. Germline-derived CDR1 and CDR2 are DFQATT and SNEGSKA (reference sequence). CDR3 in DNA: TGCAGTGCTCAACACCAGAGCTCCTACGCGCAGTACTTC. Amino acids: CSAQHQSSYAQYF.

This clonotype was seen a handful of times. The rearrangement links TRBV27 to TRBJ1-5; possibly TRBD1 for D (6 bases). CDR1 is MNHEY and CDR2 is SMNVEV in the germline V gene (reference sequence). CDR3 length: 17 amino acids. V lost 1 base and J lost 1, with 14 bases in between. CDR3 protein: CASSLYPPGGSNQPQHF. The CDR3 bases are TGTGCCAGCAGTTTATACCCCCCGGGGGGCAGCAATCAGCCCCAGCATTTT.

Ten or more counts support this clonotype. This chain uses TRBV4-1 with TRBJ2-1, with D perhaps TRBD1 or TRBD2 (6 bases each). Germline loops: CDR1 MGHRA, CDR2 YSYEKL. V was cut by 4 bases and J by 7 bases, with 23 bases left in between. This CDR3 comprises 17 residues. This chain's CDR3 is CASSPKGSGGAGNEQFF. CDR3 nucleotides: TGCGCCAGCAGCCCAAAGGGTTCCGGGGGCGCAGGGAATGAGCAGTTCTTC.

The chain carries TRBV7-2 and TRBJ2-5, with TRBD1 identical over 8 bases. Germline V gene lookup returns CDR1 SGHTA and CDR2 FQGNSA. The CDR3 runs to 17 residues. Trimming took 2 bases from V and 5 from J; bases not matched to a gene: 13. DNA of the CDR3: TGTGCCAGCAGCTTAAACAGGGGGACCCCCTTCGAGGAGACCCAGTACTTC. Protein: CASSLNRGTPFEETQYF. Filled out from reference TRBV7-2 and TRBJ2-5, the complete variable domain reads GAGVSQSPSNKVTEKGKDVELRCDPISGHTALYWYRQSLGQGLEFLIYFQGNSAPDKSGLPSDRFSAERTGGSVSTLTIQRTQQEDSAVYLCASSLNRGTPFEETQYFGPGTRLLVL.

The table lists this clonotype with many counts. The chain couples TRBV30 to TRBJ2-7; 8 bases fit TRBD2. CDR3 length: 13 residues. Germline V gene lookup returns CDR1 GTSNPN and CDR2 SVGIG (reference sequence). V gave up 0 bases and J gave up 7 bases; unmatched junction bases: 5. The CDR3 loop reads CAWSVQAGGEQYF. CDR3 in DNA: TGTGCCTGGAGTGTACAGGCGGGGGGTGAGCAGTACTTC.

The gene calls are TRBV28 and TRBJ1-5; 7 bases fit TRBD1. Germline CDR1 reads MDHEN; CDR2 reads SYDVKM. The length of the CDR3 is 15 residues. V gave up 4 bases and J gave up 11 bases; unmatched junction bases: 14. This chain's CDR3 is CASSSPGQQSETQHF. CDR3 coding DNA: TGTGCCAGCAGTTCCCCGGGACAGCAATCGGAGACCCAGCATTTT.

The V gene is TRBV29-1, the J gene TRBJ1-2; a possible D gene is TRBD1 (6 bases). CDR3 length: 16 amino acids. V lost 8 bases to trimming and J lost 6 bases, with 28 bases between them. Germline V gives CDR1 SQVTM, CDR2 ANQGSEA. CDR3 residues: CSSPTRSGATLDGYTF. The CDR3 nucleotides read TGCAGCTCACCGACCCGCTCGGGGGCGACCCTAGATGGCTACACCTTC.

This clonotype has ten or more counts. The V gene is TRBV19, the J gene TRBJ1-3; 7 bases map to TRBD1. Losses at the gene ends were 8 bases for V and 0 bases for J; bases not matched to a gene: 4. This CDR3 is 14 amino acids long. CDR1 and CDR2 (germline): LNHDA, SQIVND (reference sequence). Here the CDR3 DNA reads TGTGCCAGTCGTTCAGGGGGCTCTGGAAACACCATATATTTT. Amino acid sequence: CASRSGGSGNTIYF.

This clonotype appeared many times. This chain connects TRBV28 to TRBJ1-4, with 7 bases lining up with TRBD1. V was clipped by 9 bases and J by 4 bases; unmatched bases: 2. CDR1 is MDHEN, CDR2 SYDVKM, per germline. The CDR3 is 12 amino acids. The CDR3 here is CASGDSNEKLFF. As DNA, the CDR3 is TGTGCCAGTGGGGACAGTAATGAAAAACTGTTTTTT.

This clonotype was seen at least ten times. V gene TRBV6-2 or TRBV6-3 combines with J gene TRBJ2-7; 8 positions agree with TRBD2. Losses at the gene ends were 2 bases for V and 7 bases for J; bases not matched to a gene: 10. Germline V gene data show CDR1 as MNHEY and CDR2 as SVGEGT. The CDR3 contains 15 residues. The CDR3 spells CASSYTISGSFEQYF. The CDR3, as DNA: TGTGCCAGCAGTTACACCATAAGCGGGAGTTTTGAGCAGTACTTC.

Concerning this clonotype itself: A much bigger clone sits one base away, suggesting this may be a read error. Here the CDR3 DNA reads TGTGCCAGCAGTCCCCAGCTACTCTACGAGCAGTACTTC. Encoded protein: CASSPQLLYEQYF. The chain combines TRBV6-6 with TRBJ2-7; no firm D call. CDR1 and CDR2 (germline): MNHNY, SVGAGI (reference sequence). V was pared by 5 bases and J by 3 bases, with 11 bases between. The CDR3 spans 13 residues.

V gene TRBV9 combines with J gene TRBJ1-6, with a weak D call TRBD1 (6 bases). This CDR3 is built from 15 residues. V shed 0 bases and J shed 8 bases, with 12 bases lying between them. CDR1 is SGDLS, CDR2 YYNGEE, per germline. CDR3 in amino acids: CASSVEGGGDSPLHF. CDR3 bases: TGTGCCAGCAGCGTAGAGGGGGGAGGGGATTCACCCCTCCACTTT.

This clonotype came up many times. V and J are TRBV6-5 and TRBJ2-1, with TRBD1 matching over 8 bases. This CDR3 has 15 amino acids. With 7 bases clipped from V and 6 bases from J, the junction kept 11 bases outside the gene matches. Germline CDR1 and CDR2: MNHEY and SVGAGI. The CDR3 loop reads CASNIGAGGSNEQFF. The CDR3 DNA reads TGTGCCAGCAACATCGGGGCAGGGGGCTCCAATGAGCAGTTCTTC.

This clonotype has ten or more counts. The chain joins TRBV7-8 to TRBJ2-7, with TRBD2 matching 7 bases. This CDR3 has 15 amino acids. Germline V gives CDR1 SGHVS, CDR2 FQNEAQ. V lost 1 base and J lost 0; bases outside the gene matches: 3. Written as DNA, the CDR3 is TGTGCCAGCAGCTTAGGTACTAGCGTCTCCTACGAGCAGTACTTC. Its protein is CASSLGTSVSYEQYF.